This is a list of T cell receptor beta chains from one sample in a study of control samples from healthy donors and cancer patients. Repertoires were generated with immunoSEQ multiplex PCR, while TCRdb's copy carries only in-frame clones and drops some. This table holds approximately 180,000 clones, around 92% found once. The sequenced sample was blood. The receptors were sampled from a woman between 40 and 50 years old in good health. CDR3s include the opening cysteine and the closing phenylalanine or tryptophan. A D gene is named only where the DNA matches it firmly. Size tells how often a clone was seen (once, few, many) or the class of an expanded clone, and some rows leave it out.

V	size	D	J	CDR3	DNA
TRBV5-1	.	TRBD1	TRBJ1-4	CASSLDRGNEKLFF	TGCGCCAGCAGCTTGGACAGGGGGAATGAAAAACTGTTTTTT
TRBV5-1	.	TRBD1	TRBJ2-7	CASSHLGDSSPYEQYF	TGCGCCAGCAGCCATCTAGGGGACAGCTCCCCCTACGAGCAGTACTTC
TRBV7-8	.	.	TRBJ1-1	CASSLTPTGADTEAFF	TGTGCCAGCAGCTTAACCCCCACGGGGGCTGACACTGAAGCTTTCTTT
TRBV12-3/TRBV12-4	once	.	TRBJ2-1	CASSPLSNEQFF	TGTGCCAGCAGCCCCCTCTCGAATGAGCAGTTCTTC
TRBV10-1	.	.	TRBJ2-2	CASRPGANTGELFF	TGCGCCAGCAGGCCCGGGGCGAACACCGGGGAGCTGTTTTTT
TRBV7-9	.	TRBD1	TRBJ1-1	CASSNQRTGGDLDTEAFF	TGTGCCAGCAGCAATCAAAGGACAGGGGGGGATCTGGACACTGAAGCTTTCTTT
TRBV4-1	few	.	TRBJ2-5	CASSQGLGQSQETQYF	TGCGCCAGCAGCCAAGGCCTGGGGCAGTCCCAAGAGACCCAGTACTTC
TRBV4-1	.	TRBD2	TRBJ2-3	CASSQAPPSIVSGGGDTQYF	TGCGCCAGCAGCCAAGCTCCACCCAGTATTGTTAGCGGGGGGGGAGATACGCAGTATTTT
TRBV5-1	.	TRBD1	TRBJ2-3	CASSGDRAVDTQYF	TGCGCCAGCAGCGGTGACAGGGCAGTAGATACGCAGTATTTT
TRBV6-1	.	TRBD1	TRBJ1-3	CASSDRGLTNTIYF	TGTGCCAGCAGTGACAGGGGGCTAACAAACACCATATATTTT
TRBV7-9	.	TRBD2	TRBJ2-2	CASGGGPVTGELFF	TGTGCCAGCGGCGGGGGGCCGGTCACCGGGGAGCTGTTTTTT
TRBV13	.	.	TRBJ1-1	CASSSRTVKEAFF	TGTGCCAGCAGCTCGAGGACGGTTAAAGAAGCTTTCTTT
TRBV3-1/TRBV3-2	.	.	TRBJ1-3	CASSPRDDLPPGNTIYF	TGTGCCAGCAGCCCACGAGACGACTTGCCCCCTGGAAACACCATATATTTT
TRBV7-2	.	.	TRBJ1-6	CASSLEAATLHF	TGTGCCAGCAGCTTAGAGGCCGCCACCCTCCACTTT
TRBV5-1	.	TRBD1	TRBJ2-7	CASSLQGQGIYEQYF	TGCGCCAGCAGCTTGCAGGGACAGGGAATATACGAGCAGTACTTC
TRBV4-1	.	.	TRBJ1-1	CASSQDKGRGDTEAFF	TGCGCCAGCAGCCAAGATAAAGGCAGGGGCGACACTGAAGCTTTCTTT
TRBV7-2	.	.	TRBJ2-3	CASKEVGPRPDTQYF	TGTGCCAGCAAGGAGGTCGGGCCCCGCCCAGATACGCAGTATTTT
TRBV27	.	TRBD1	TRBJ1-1	CASRAGTGGWTEAFF	TGTGCCAGCAGAGCCGGGACAGGGGGGTGGACTGAAGCTTTCTTT
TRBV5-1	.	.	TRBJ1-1	CASSLAGNTNTEAFF	TGCGCCAGCAGCTTGGCAGGGAACACGAACACTGAAGCTTTCTTT
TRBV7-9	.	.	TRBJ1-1	CASSIGGNTEAFF	TGTGCCAGCAGCATAGGGGGGAACACTGAAGCTTTCTTT
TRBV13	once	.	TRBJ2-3	CASSSLFRAPVGDTQYF	TGTGCCAGCAGCTCGCTCTTCAGGGCCCCGGTCGGAGATACGCAGTATTTT
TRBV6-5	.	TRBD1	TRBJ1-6	CASSYDRGTSPLHF	TGTGCCAGCAGTTACGACAGGGGGACTTCACCCCTCCACTTT
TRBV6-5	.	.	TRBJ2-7	CASRPGGPRHEQYF	TGTGCCAGCAGGCCCGGGGGCCCTCGTCACGAGCAGTACTTC
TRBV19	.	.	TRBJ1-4	CASSHERRPHEKLFF	TGTGCCAGTAGTCATGAGAGAAGACCCCATGAAAAACTGTTTTTT
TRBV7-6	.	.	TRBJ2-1	CASSSRQVSYNEQFF	TGTGCCAGCAGCTCCCGACAGGTCTCCTACAATGAGCAGTTCTTC
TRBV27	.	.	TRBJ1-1	CASSPLTQNTEAFF	TGTGCCAGCAGTCCCCTGACACAGAACACTGAAGCTTTCTTT
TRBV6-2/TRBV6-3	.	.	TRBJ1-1	CASSYTEGIPEAFF	TGTGCCAGCAGTTACACGGAGGGTATACCTGAAGCTTTCTTT